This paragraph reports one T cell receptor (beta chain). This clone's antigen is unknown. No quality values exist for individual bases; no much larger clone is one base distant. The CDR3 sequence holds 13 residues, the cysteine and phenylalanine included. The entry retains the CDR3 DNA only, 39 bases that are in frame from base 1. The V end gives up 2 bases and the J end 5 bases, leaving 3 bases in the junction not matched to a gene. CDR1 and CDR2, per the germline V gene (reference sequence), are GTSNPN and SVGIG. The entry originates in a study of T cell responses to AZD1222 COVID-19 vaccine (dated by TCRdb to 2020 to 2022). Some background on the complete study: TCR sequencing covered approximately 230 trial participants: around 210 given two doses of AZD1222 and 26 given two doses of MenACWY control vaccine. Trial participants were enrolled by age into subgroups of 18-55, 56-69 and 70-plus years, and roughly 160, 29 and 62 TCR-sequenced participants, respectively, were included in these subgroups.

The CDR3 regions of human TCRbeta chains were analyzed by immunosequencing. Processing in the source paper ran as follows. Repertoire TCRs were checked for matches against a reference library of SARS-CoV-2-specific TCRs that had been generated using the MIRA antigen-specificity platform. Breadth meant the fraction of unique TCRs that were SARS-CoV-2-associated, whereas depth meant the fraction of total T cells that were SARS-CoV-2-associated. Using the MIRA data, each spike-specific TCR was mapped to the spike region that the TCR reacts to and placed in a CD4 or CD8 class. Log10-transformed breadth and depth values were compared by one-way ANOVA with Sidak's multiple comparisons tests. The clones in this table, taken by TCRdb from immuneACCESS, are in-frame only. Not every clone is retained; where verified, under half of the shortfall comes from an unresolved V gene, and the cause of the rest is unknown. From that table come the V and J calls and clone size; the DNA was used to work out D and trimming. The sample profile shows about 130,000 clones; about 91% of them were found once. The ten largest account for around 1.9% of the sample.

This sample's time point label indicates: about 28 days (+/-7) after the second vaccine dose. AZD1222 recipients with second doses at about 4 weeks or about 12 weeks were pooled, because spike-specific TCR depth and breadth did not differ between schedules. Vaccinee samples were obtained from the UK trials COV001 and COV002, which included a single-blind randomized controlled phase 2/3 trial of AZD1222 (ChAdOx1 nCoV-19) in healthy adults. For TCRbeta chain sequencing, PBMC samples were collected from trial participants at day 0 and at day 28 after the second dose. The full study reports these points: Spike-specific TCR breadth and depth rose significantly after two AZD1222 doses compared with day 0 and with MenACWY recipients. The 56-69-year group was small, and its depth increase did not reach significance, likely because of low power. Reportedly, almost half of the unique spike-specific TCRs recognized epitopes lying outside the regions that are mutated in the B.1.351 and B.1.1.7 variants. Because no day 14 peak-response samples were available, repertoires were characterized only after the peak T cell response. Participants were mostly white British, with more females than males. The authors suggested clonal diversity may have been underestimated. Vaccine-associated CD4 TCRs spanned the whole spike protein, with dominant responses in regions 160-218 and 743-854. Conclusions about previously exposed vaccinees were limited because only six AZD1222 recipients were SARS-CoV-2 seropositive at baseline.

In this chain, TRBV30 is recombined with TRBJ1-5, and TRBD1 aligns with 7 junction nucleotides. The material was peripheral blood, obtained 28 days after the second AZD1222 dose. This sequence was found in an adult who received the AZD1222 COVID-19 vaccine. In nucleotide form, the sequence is TGTGCCTGGAGTATCGACAGGGATCAGCCCCAGCATTTT. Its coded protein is CAWSIDRDQPQHF.